Listed below are T cell receptor beta chains from one sample, sequenced in a study of glioma-infiltrating T cells. MiXCR, applied by TCRdb to the multiplex PCR reads, yields one record per CDR3 protein. The sample consists of some 100,000 distinct CDR3 sequences, approximately 26% of them appearing once. Specimen: glioma tissue, nonneoplastic brain tissue, or PBMCs (not recorded which). These TCRs come from a human donor with low-grade glioma or glioblastoma, undergoing nonglioma brain surgery, or in good health (not recorded which). Each CDR3 is given with its conserved first and last residue. The D gene is left open where the match is weak. Some rows have no size entry. The others give once, few or many, or a class for an expanded clone.

j_call d_call cdr3_length clone_size v_call cdr3_aa
TRBJ1-2 - 14 many TRBV6-2/TRBV6-3 CASSYNGGSYGYTF
TRBJ2-5 TRBD2 16 many TRBV20-1 CSASQSGRGYQETQYF
TRBJ2-3 - 15 many TRBV7-9 CASSLNPGRTDTQYF
TRBJ2-1 TRBD2 16 - TRBV20-1 CSAHASGGASYNEQFF
TRBJ2-3 TRBD2 13 - TRBV4-1 CASSQSLGGRRYF
TRBJ1-6 - 15 many TRBV2 CASSGNGLAEYPLHF
TRBJ2-7 - 18 - TRBV18 CARSLSATDEGKMSEQYF
TRBJ2-3 - 15 - TRBV24-1 CATSDSGDRTDTQYF
TRBJ2-3 TRBD2 15 many TRBV29-1 CSVVRGGRLGDTQYF
TRBJ2-5 TRBD1 15 many TRBV27 CASSLSGTGQGTQYF
TRBJ1-1 - 14 many TRBV29-1 CSVVPGRSNTEAFF
TRBJ1-1 - 14 many TRBV5-1 CASSFPGYNTEAFF
TRBJ2-5 - 13 many TRBV6-1 CASSPGPGETQYF
TRBJ1-1 - 16 many TRBV6-5 CASSYQAGVMDTEAFF
TRBJ2-1 TRBD2 13 - TRBV29-1 CSVSSGGVSEQFF
TRBJ2-5 TRBD2 15 - TRBV3-1 CASSRTGLAEETQYF
TRBJ1-2 TRBD1 14 many TRBV27 CASSPQGGRYGYTF
TRBJ1-1 TRBD1 14 many TRBV4-1 CASSRDTGVTEAFF
TRBJ1-5 TRBD1 13 - TRBV7-3 CASSLTGDKPQHF
TRBJ1-3 TRBD1 14 many TRBV20-1 CSARAGTGSNTIYF
TRBJ2-1 TRBD2 17 - TRBV2 CATRNPTSGGGRNEQFF
TRBJ2-3 TRBD1 15 - TRBV14 CASSTRQGRTDTQYF
TRBJ2-7 - 13 few TRBV29-1 CSVERPGAYEQYF
TRBJ1-1 - 14 - TRBV4-2 CASSPGAAGTEAFF
TRBJ2-5 - 18 few TRBV19 CASKLSGESYSVQETQYF
TRBJ2-3 TRBD1 14 - TRBV29-1 CSVTWTGTTATQYF
TRBJ1-1 - 14 once TRBV6-2/TRBV6-3 CASSEYQGTTEAFF
TRBJ1-6 TRBD1 14 few TRBV5-1 CASSAGQDNSPLHF
TRBJ1-2 - 15 few TRBV14 CASSPRRRENYGYTF
TRBJ1-5 - 14 many TRBV3-1 CASSQDHSNQPQHF
TRBJ2-5 - 14 many TRBV6-2/TRBV6-3 CASSPTDSMGTQYF
TRBJ2-5 - 14 many TRBV20-1 CSAREGTHQETQYF
TRBJ2-4 - 16 - TRBV5-4 CASSRGSGEAKNIQYF
TRBJ2-5 TRBD2 14 many TRBV24-1 CATSDTPGGETQYF
TRBJ2-1 - 14 few TRBV12-3/TRBV12-4 CASSRTSRDDEQFF
TRBJ2-7 - 14 many TRBV18 CASSLSGTREEQYF
TRBJ2-3 - 14 many TRBV6-4 CASSGLGGTDTQYF
TRBJ2-7 TRBD2 16 many TRBV28 CASSLLGGSLSYEQYF
TRBJ2-7 TRBD1 16 few TRBV4-3 CASSQDLGQGLWEQYF
TRBJ2-7 - 15 many TRBV2 CASSGPLAVSYEQYF
TRBJ2-5 - 12 many TRBV7-2 CASRRQQETQYF
TRBJ2-3 - 14 many TRBV6-2/TRBV6-3 CASSRTPWTDTQYF
TRBJ2-5 - 17 many TRBV7-2 CASSFGYLAYSQETQYF
TRBJ2-7 TRBD1 14 many TRBV7-2 CASTPATGKGEQYF
TRBJ1-1 - 12 many TRBV7-9 CASSLLNTEAFF